Below are 22 T cell receptor beta chains sequenced from a single sample in a study of long-term antiretroviral therapy in people with HIV. A v3.0 immunoSEQ assay was performed at survey level. TCRdb's table, derived via immunoSEQ multiplex PCR, lists solely in-frame clones and lacks some. The sample includes more than 20,000 clones, 80% to 90% seen only once; the top ten take roughly 5.5%. The sample consisted of unsorted PBMCs, taken 3 years after starting antiretroviral therapy. All receptors derive from a man between 18 and 35 years old with HIV.

This clone appeared once. J is TRBJ2-2 and V is TRBV10-3; D is possibly TRBD1 (7 bases). The germline V gene encodes CDR1 ENHRY and CDR2 SYGVKD. Trimming stripped 10 bases from V and 3 bases from J, with 21 bases between. This CDR3 comprises 16 residues. The CDR3 is CATNPWGDSDTGELFF. As DNA, the CDR3 is TGTGCCACCAATCCTTGGGGGGACAGCGACACCGGGGAGCTGTTTTTT.

The chain joins TRBV28 to TRBJ1-2; D unclear. CDR3 size: 14 residues. V lost 1 base to trimming and J lost 7 bases, with 13 bases between them. Germline lookup yields CDR1 MDHEN and CDR2 SYDVKM. CDR3 sequence: CASSLSGSAGGYTF. Written as DNA, the CDR3 is TGTGCCAGCAGTTTATCCGGGTCTGCCGGTGGCTACACCTTC.

This chain connects TRBV5-6 to TRBJ1-2; D is perhaps TRBD1 (5 bases). Germline V CDR1 and CDR2: SGHDT, YYEEEE. V was shortened by 4 bases and J by 7 bases, with 17 bases between the two germline ends. This CDR3 has 14 residues. CDR3 nucleotide sequence: TGTGCCAGCAGCCCACCACACGGGACCGGTGGCTACACCTTC. Its translation is CASSPPHGTGGYTF.

The chain employs TRBV5-1 and TRBJ2-6; D uncertain. The CDR3 sequence is 16 residues long. V lost 0 bases, J lost 3 bases, and 10 bases lay in between. Looked up from germline, CDR1 is SGHRS and CDR2 is YFSETQ. CDR3 nucleotides: TGCGCCAGCAGCTTGGACCTGAGTAATGGGGCCAACGTCCTGACTTTC. Translated, it gives CASSLDLSNGANVLTF.

This rearrangement joins TRBV11-2 to TRBJ2-2; 10 bases agree with TRBD2. The CDR3 totals 16 residues. J lost 4 bases, V lost 2 bases, and 4 bases had no gene match. Germline V gives CDR1 SGHAT, CDR2 FQNNGV. The CDR3 DNA reads as TGTGCCAGCAGCTTACTAGCGGGGGACCTCACCGGGGAGCTGTTTTTT. Translating it yields CASSLLAGDLTGELFF.

The chain couples TRBV10-3 to TRBJ2-3; D unresolved. Trimming pared 0 bases from V and 4 bases from J, leaving 17 bases between. Per the germline V gene, CDR1 is ENHRY and CDR2 is SYGVKD. The CDR3 sequence is 17 residues long. Here the CDR3 reads CAISESGSPTRPDTQYF. In DNA, the CDR3 is TGTGCCATCAGTGAGTCAGGCTCCCCCACCCGCCCAGATACGCAGTATTTT.

This clone was detected once. V and J are TRBV29-1 and TRBJ2-2, with 8 bases fitting TRBD1. Looked up from germline, CDR1 is SQVTM and CDR2 is ANQGSEA. This CDR3 contains 14 residues. J lost 4 bases, V lost 7 bases, and 8 bases had no gene match. The CDR3 reads CSAQTGDFTGELFF. The CDR3 DNA sequence: TGCAGCGCTCAGACAGGGGACTTCACCGGGGAGCTGTTTTTT.

The V gene is TRBV5-5, the J gene TRBJ2-1; D remains unclear. V was trimmed by 6 bases and J by 4 bases, leaving 11 bases between them. CDR1 and CDR2 from the germline V gene are SGHKS and YYEKEE (reference sequence). The CDR3 is 13 amino acids. CDR3 protein: CASTGPNYNEQFF. Here the CDR3 DNA reads TGTGCCAGCACCGGACCCAATTACAATGAGCAGTTCTTC.

The J gene is TRBJ1-2, the V gene TRBV5-1, with D perhaps matching TRBD1 (6 bases). V lost 4 bases and J 4 bases, leaving 17 bases between the germline ends. The CDR3 has 15 amino acids. CDR1 SGHRS and CDR2 YFSETQ come from the germline V gene. CDR3 sequence (DNA): TGCGCCAGCAGCCCAGGGGTCAATACCCTCTATGGCTACACCTTC. Translated: CASSPGVNTLYGYTF.

As DNA, the CDR3 is TGTGCCAGCAGTTGGCTAGCGGGGGGTCCCGGACAGGCAGAGCAGTTCTTC. This encodes CASSWLAGGPGQAEQFF. The gene calls are TRBV27 and TRBJ2-1, with 11 bases lining up with TRBD2. Germline values: CDR1 MNHEY, CDR2 SMNVEV (reference sequence). Losses at the gene ends were 4 bases for V and 10 bases for J; bases not matched to a gene: 15. The CDR3 sequence is 17 residues long.

Written as DNA, the CDR3 is TGTGCCATCAGTGACGGGCCTCTTGAAGCTTTCTTT. Translating gives CAISDGPLEAFF. The chain is built from TRBV10-3 and TRBJ1-1, with unresolved D. This CDR3 comprises 12 residues. Germline V gives CDR1 ENHRY, CDR2 SYGVKD. V was shortened by 3 bases and J by 7 bases, with 9 bases between the two germline ends.

This clone was picked up a small number of times. The chain has TRBV7-9 and TRBJ1-4; D is uncertain. This CDR3 is built from 13 residues. CDR1 SEHNR and CDR2 FQNEAQ come from the germline V gene (reference sequence). V was trimmed by 5 bases and J by 12 bases, leaving 16 bases between them. CDR3 DNA sequence: TGTGCCAGCAGCCCAAGACCGCCCCGGGAACTGTTTTTT. Translation gives CASSPRPPRELFF. The complete variable domain, with remaining parts taken from reference TRBV7-9 and TRBJ1-4, reads DTGVSQNPRHKITKRGQNVTFRCDPISEHNRLYWYRQTLGQGPEFLTYFQNEAQLEKSRLLSDRFSAERPKGSFSTLEIQRTEQGDSAMYLCASSPRPPRELFFGSGTQLSVL.

The chain has TRBV28 and TRBJ1-5, with D unclear. Trimming left V 5 bases short and J 9 bases short, with 8 bases between. Germline V gene lookup returns CDR1 MDHEN and CDR2 SYDVKM. The CDR3 runs to 11 residues. The CDR3 DNA is TGTGCCAGCAGTACCTCGAGGCCCCAGCATTTT. This gives the protein CASSTSRPQHF. Combining the CDR3 with reference TRBV28 and TRBJ1-5 gives the whole variable domain DVKVTQSSRYLVKRTGEKVFLECVQDMDHENMFWYRQDPGLGLRLIYFSYDVKMKEKGDIPEGYSVSREKKERFSLILESASTNQTSMYLCASSTSRPQHFGDGTRLSIL.

This rearrangement joins TRBV2 to TRBJ2-5; either TRBD1 or TRBD2 may supply D (5 bases each). CDR3 length: 13 amino acids. V was clipped by 6 bases and J by 7 bases, with 15 bases between them. The germline CDR1 and CDR2 sequences are SNHLY and FYNNEI. CDR3 in DNA: TGTGCCAGCAGACCCACTGGGACCGGGACCCAGTACTTC. Translation: CASRPTGTGTQYF.

This clone occurred once. The V and J genes are TRBV6-1 and TRBJ2-3; 7 bases align to TRBD2. V was pared by 8 bases and J by 2 bases, with 4 bases of the junction left unmatched. CDR1 is MNHNS, CDR2 SASEGT, per germline. The CDR3 runs to 13 residues. The CDR3: CASGGGATDTQYF. The CDR3 DNA sequence: TGTGCCAGCGGGGGAGGGGCCACAGATACGCAGTATTTT.

The gene calls are TRBV7-9 and TRBJ1-1; D is undetermined. This CDR3 region has 13 residues. V dropped 5 bases and J dropped 4 bases, with 11 bases sitting between them. Germline CDR1 is SEHNR and CDR2 is FQNEAQ (reference sequence). Here the CDR3 DNA reads TGTGCCAGCAGCCAGAGGAGCGGCACTGAAGCTTTCTTT. Translation: CASSQRSGTEAFF. The full variable domain, completed using reference TRBV7-9 and TRBJ1-1, is DTGVSQNPRHKITKRGQNVTFRCDPISEHNRLYWYRQTLGQGPEFLTYFQNEAQLEKSRLLSDRFSAERPKGSFSTLEIQRTEQGDSAMYLCASSQRSGTEAFFGQGTRLTVV.

This clone was counted only a few times. This rearrangement joins TRBV19 to TRBJ1-2; D is uncertain. Trimming removed 6 bases at V and 2 bases at J, with 7 bases between. The CDR3 consists of 12 residues. The germline CDR1 and CDR2 sequences are LNHDA and SQIVND (reference sequence). CDR3 in DNA: TGTGCCAGTAGCTGGATAAACTATGGCTACACCTTC. Protein sequence: CASSWINYGYTF.

The chain carries TRBV5-1 and TRBJ2-6; D not certain. Per the germline V gene, CDR1 is SGHRS and CDR2 is YFSETQ. With 0 bases removed from V and 0 bases from J, the gap between germline ends came to 4 bases. The CDR3 is 15 residues long. The CDR3 loop reads CASSLGVSGANVLTF. CDR3 nucleotides: TGCGCCAGCAGCTTGGGAGTCTCTGGGGCCAACGTCCTGACTTTC.

V usage is TRBV7-8 and J usage is TRBJ2-2, with D maybe TRBD1 (6 bases). Trimming removed 3 bases at V and 6 bases at J, with 11 bases between. This CDR3 comprises 14 residues. Germline values: CDR1 SGHVS, CDR2 FQNEAQ. CDR3: CASSFTGIPGELFF. The CDR3 nucleotides are TGTGCCAGCAGCTTTACAGGGATTCCCGGGGAGCTGTTTTTT.

The chain has TRBV7-2 and TRBJ2-7; 11 nucleotides agree with TRBD2. The CDR3 loop spans 13 amino acids. From germline, CDR1 is SGHTA and CDR2 FQGNSA. J gave up 6 bases and V 4 bases, and 2 bases lay outside the gene matches. As DNA, the CDR3 is TGTGCCAGCAGCTACACTAGCGGGGGCGAGCAGTACTTC. This translates into CASSYTSGGEQYF.

V usage is TRBV12-2 and J usage is TRBJ1-6. TRBV12-2 is termed a pseudogene. The CDR3 contains 17 residues. The CDR3 DNA reads TGTGCAAGTCGCTTAGTTAGCCATAGATGGGATAATTCACCCCTCCACTTT. Translating gives CASRLVSHRWDNSPLHF.

The chain links TRBV10-3 to TRBJ2-5, with a possible D match to TRBD1 (5 bases). This CDR3 has 15 residues. V was clipped by 2 bases and J by 0 bases, with 10 bases between them. CDR1 ENHRY and CDR2 SYGVKD come from the germline V gene. CDR3 residues: CAISEHRRYQETQYF. The DNA for the CDR3 is TGTGCCATCAGTGAGCACAGGCGGTACCAAGAGACCCAGTACTTC.